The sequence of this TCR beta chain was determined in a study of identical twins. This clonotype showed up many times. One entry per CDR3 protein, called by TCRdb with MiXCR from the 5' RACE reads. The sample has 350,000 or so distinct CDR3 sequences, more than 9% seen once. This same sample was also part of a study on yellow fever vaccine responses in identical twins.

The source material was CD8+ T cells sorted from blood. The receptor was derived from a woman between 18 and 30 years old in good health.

Here the CDR3 reads CASSQDNQPQHF. CDR3 DNA sequence: TGTGCCAGCAGCCAAGATAATCAGCCCCAGCATTTT. The rearrangement joins TRBV4-2 to TRBJ1-5; D is unclear. CDR1 is LGHNA, CDR2 YNFKEQ, per germline. Trimming took off 0 bases at V and 4 bases at J, with 1 base between the two ends. The CDR3 runs 12 residues.